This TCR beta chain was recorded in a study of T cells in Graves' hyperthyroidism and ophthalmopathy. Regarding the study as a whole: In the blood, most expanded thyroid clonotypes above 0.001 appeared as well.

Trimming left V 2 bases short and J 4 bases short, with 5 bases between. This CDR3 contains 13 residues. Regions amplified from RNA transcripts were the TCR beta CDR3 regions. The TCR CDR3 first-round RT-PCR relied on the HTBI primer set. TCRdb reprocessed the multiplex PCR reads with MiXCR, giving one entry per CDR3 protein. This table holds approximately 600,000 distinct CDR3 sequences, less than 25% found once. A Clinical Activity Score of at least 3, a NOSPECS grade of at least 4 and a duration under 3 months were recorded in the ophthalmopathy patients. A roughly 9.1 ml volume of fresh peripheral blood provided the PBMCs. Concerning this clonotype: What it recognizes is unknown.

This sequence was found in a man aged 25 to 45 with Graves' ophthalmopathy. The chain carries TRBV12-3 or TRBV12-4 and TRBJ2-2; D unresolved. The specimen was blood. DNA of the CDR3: TGTGCCAGCAGTTTAACCAGCACCGGGGAGCTGTTTTTT. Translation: CASSLTSTGELFF.